The sequence of this T cell receptor (beta chain) was determined in a study of radiotherapy plus CTLA-4 blockade in lung cancer. TCRdb's table, derived via immunoSEQ multiplex PCR, lists solely in-frame clones and lacks some. Of 65,000 to 95,000 clones listed, more than 75% are singletons. Germline CDR1 SGHTA, CDR2 FQGNSA. V lost 8 bases and J 0 bases, leaving 11 bases between the germline ends. CDR3 size: 13 residues. This TCR came from a human donor with non-small cell lung cancer that progressed on radiotherapy plus ipilimumab. The chain carries TRBV7-2 and TRBJ2-7; D is possibly TRBD2 (6 bases). This sample comprised peripheral blood, obtained from a patient treated with radiotherapy plus ipilimumab. The CDR3 is CASHADYSYEQYF. CDR3 nucleotide sequence: TGTGCCAGCCACGCGGACTACTCCTACGAGCAGTACTTC.